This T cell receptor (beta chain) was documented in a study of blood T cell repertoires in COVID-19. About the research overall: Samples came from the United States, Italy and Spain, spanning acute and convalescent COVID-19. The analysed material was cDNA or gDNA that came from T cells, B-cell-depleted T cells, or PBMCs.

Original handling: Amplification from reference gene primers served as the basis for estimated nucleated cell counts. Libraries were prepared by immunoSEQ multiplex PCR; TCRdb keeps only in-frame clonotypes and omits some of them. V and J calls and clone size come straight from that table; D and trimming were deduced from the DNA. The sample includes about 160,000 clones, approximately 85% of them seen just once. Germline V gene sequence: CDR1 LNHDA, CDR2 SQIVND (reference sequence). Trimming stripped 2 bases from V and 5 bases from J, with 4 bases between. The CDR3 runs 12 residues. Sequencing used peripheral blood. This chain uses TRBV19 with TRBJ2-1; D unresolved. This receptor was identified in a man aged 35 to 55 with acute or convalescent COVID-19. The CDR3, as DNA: TGTGCCAGTAGTATACCCAACAATGAGCAGTTCTTC. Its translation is CASSIPNNEQFF.